A single sample gave rise to the 8 T cell receptor beta chains below, sequenced in a study of graft-versus-host responses after intestinal transplantation. This table comes from immunoSEQ multiplex PCR, and its TCRdb copy is limited to in-frame clones, with some not included. The sample consists of around 21,000 clones, approximately 60% of them appearing once. The sample here was alloreactive CD4+ T cells from a mixed lymphocyte reaction culture, taken before intestinal transplant. Specified subset: CFSE-low proliferating T cells sorted from approximately six-day pre-transplant mixed lymphocyte reaction (GvH or HvG direction). The receptors shown here come from a human patient who received an intestinal transplant.

This chain connects TRBV6-1 to TRBJ2-7; 8 nucleotides line up with TRBD2. Germline V gene lookup returns CDR1 MNHNS and CDR2 SASEGT. With V trimmed by 6 bases and J by 4 bases, 11 bases remained unmatched. The CDR3 totals 15 residues. Here the CDR3 DNA reads TGTGCCAGCAGCTCACCGGGCGGGGGGTCATACGAGCAGTACTTC. Translated, it gives CASSSPGGGSYEQYF.

The CDR3 coding sequence is TGTGCCATCAGTGGGACAGCAAATTCACCCCTCCACTTT. It is translated as CAISGTANSPLHF. V usage is TRBV10-3 and J usage is TRBJ1-6; maybe TRBD1 (6 bases). This CDR3 contains 13 residues. Germline assignment: CDR1 ENHRY and CDR2 SYGVKD. V lost 4 bases to trimming and J lost 7 bases, with 8 bases between them.

This clone counts as medium-sized. The CDR3 coding sequence is TGCAGCGTTGAAGTTCTTAAGCTTAAGGGGACTGAAGCTTTCTTT. This sequence encodes CSVEVLKLKGTEAFF. The rearrangement links TRBV29-1 to TRBJ1-1; D perhaps matches TRBD1 (5 bases). Trimming pared 1 base from V and 5 bases from J, leaving 17 bases between. The V gene's germline CDR1 is SQVTM and CDR2 ANQGSEA. The CDR3 runs 15 residues.

V gene TRBV18 combines with J gene TRBJ2-1; 8 positions agree with TRBD2. The V gene end was trimmed by 3 bases and the J gene end by 8 bases; junction bases not matched to a gene: 9. The germline V gene has CDR1 KGHSH and CDR2 LQKENI. The CDR3 contains 15 residues. This CDR3 is CASSPLGGGKDEQFF. Here the CDR3 DNA reads TGTGCCAGCTCACCCCTGGGCGGGGGGAAGGATGAGCAGTTCTTC.

This clone was detected only a few times. This chain uses TRBV28 with TRBJ2-1; 15 bases agree with TRBD2. The length of the CDR3 is 19 residues. The junction had 9 bases not matched to a gene; V was cut back by 2 bases and J by 4 bases. Per the germline V gene, CDR1 is MDHEN and CDR2 is SYDVKM. The CDR3: CASSLGRTSGRAGYNEQFF. CDR3 DNA: TGTGCCAGCAGTTTAGGACGGACTAGCGGGAGGGCCGGATACAATGAGCAGTTCTTC. The variable domain in full, completed from reference TRBV28 and TRBJ2-1, reads DVKVTQSSRYLVKRTGEKVFLECVQDMDHENMFWYRQDPGLGLRLIYFSYDVKMKEKGDIPEGYSVSREKKERFSLILESASTNQTSMYLCASSLGRTSGRAGYNEQFFGPGTRLTVL.

This clone was counted only a few times. The chain links TRBV7-7 to TRBJ2-2; 8 bases are shared with TRBD1. J was trimmed by 8 bases and V by 3 bases; bases with no gene match: 8. Germline CDR1 and CDR2: SSHAT and FNYEAQ (reference sequence). The CDR3 length is 15 residues. The CDR3 reads CASSFGQGAMGELFF. The CDR3 DNA reads as TGTGCCAGCAGCTTCGGGCAGGGGGCGATGGGGGAGCTGTTTTTT.

This clone was observed a few times. The rearrangement uses TRBV7-2 and TRBJ2-7; D might be TRBD2 (7 bases). The germline V gene has CDR1 SGHTA and CDR2 FQGNSA. The CDR3 consists of 15 residues. The ends were cut back, 3 bases at V and 0 bases at J, with 12 bases in the middle. CDR3 amino acids: CASSFRGGASYEQYF. Here the CDR3 DNA reads TGTGCCAGCAGCTTCCGAGGGGGGGCCTCCTACGAGCAGTACTTC.

The CDR3 DNA sequence: TGTGCCAGTATCCGGACTCCTCGGGGGGAAAAACTGTTTTTT. Protein: CASIRTPRGEKLFF. The genes are TRBV19 and TRBJ1-4; D possibly corresponds to TRBD1 (5 bases). V lost 7 bases and J lost 8, with 17 bases in between. The germline gives CDR1 LNHDA, CDR2 SQIVND (reference sequence). The CDR3 has 14 residues.